The TCR beta chain described here comes from a study of T cells after yellow fever vaccination. TCRdb used MiXCR to reprocess the 5' RACE reads, holding one entry per CDR3 protein. This table has around 530,000 distinct CDR3 sequences, around 17% appearing once. Germline loops: CDR1 SGDLS, CDR2 YYNGEE. The CDR3 is made up of 14 amino acids. V lost 0 bases and J 7 bases, leaving 12 bases between the germline ends. The sequences come from PBMCs, collected roughly 5 days after the first yellow fever vaccination. V and J are TRBV9 and TRBJ2-3; the D gene is possibly TRBD2 (5 bases). This clonotype was sampled from a man between 18 and 35 years old who received the YFV17D yellow fever vaccine. The CDR3 DNA follows: TGTGCCAGCAGCGTAGGGCAATTAGCGCATACGCAGTATTTT. This translates into CASSVGQLAHTQYF.